The 16 T cell receptor beta chains in this list originate from one sample, sequenced in a study of T cell changes during pregnancy in multiple sclerosis. Libraries were prepared by immunoSEQ multiplex PCR; TCRdb keeps only in-frame clonotypes and omits some of them. The data show fewer than 50,000 clones, 70% to 90% seen once. The source material was CD8+ T cells from peripheral blood mononuclear cells, sampled in the third trimester of pregnancy. These receptors came from a female donor with multiple sclerosis, enrolled in a pregnancy study.

The chain carries TRBV5-4 and TRBJ1-1, with D possibly being TRBD1 (5 bases). CDR3 length: 14 residues. V lost 3 bases and J lost 4, with 13 bases in between. Germline V gene sequence: CDR1 SGHNT, CDR2 YYREEE (reference sequence). The CDR3 loop reads CASSWRGAGTEAFF. CDR3 bases: TGTGCCAGCAGCTGGAGGGGCGCGGGCACTGAAGCTTTCTTT.

The sample holds a few counts of this clone. This chain joins TRBV9 and TRBJ1-2; perhaps TRBD1 as D (6 bases). V lost 4 bases and J lost 4, with 17 bases in between. This CDR3 has 15 amino acids. Germline V gene lookup returns CDR1 SGDLS and CDR2 YYNGEE. The CDR3 spells CASSSSYRAGYGYTF. CDR3 DNA sequence: TGTGCCAGCAGCTCCTCCTACAGGGCTGGCTATGGCTACACCTTC.

The chain has TRBV18 and TRBJ2-3; D uncertain. V shed 3 bases and J shed 1 base, with 2 bases lying between them. Germline V lookup: CDR1 KGHSH, CDR2 LQKENI. The CDR3 totals 12 residues. The CDR3 protein is CASSPGTDTQYF. Written as DNA, the CDR3 is TGTGCCAGCTCACCCGGCACAGATACGCAGTATTTT.

The genes are TRBV18 and TRBJ1-5, with no clear D. Germline values: CDR1 KGHSH, CDR2 LQKENI. The V end lost 4 bases, the J end lost 6 bases, and 16 bases lay between the germline ends. The CDR3 length is 15 residues. The CDR3 DNA follows: TGTGCCAGCTCACTTCTAGAGATAAGTGGTCAGCCCCAGCATTTT. It translates to CASSLLEISGQPQHF.

This clone showed up just a few times. The rearrangement uses TRBV6-1 and TRBJ1-6, with 7 positions matching TRBD1. J lost 3 bases, V lost 8 bases, and 7 bases had no gene match. The V gene's germline CDR1 is MNHNS and CDR2 SASEGT. The CDR3 extends over 15 amino acids. The CDR3 nucleotides are TGTGCCAGCGGTCCGACAGGGTTCTATAATTCACCCCTCCACTTT. The encoded protein is CASGPTGFYNSPLHF.

V usage is TRBV11-3 and J usage is TRBJ1-1; possible D gene TRBD1, 6 bases. V dropped 5 bases and J dropped 1 base, with 11 bases sitting between them. This CDR3 is built from 14 residues. Germline V gene sequence: CDR1 SGHNT, CDR2 YENEEA. CDR3 residues: CASSARTENTEAFF. The CDR3 region has the DNA TGTGCCAGCAGCGCGCGGACAGAGAACACTGAAGCTTTCTTT.

The chain uses TRBV4-1 and TRBJ1-2; D is unresolved. The CDR3 covers 15 residues. The germline CDR1 and CDR2 sequences are MGHRA and YSYEKL. V was cut by 7 bases and J by 3 bases, with 18 bases left in between. DNA of the CDR3: TGCGCCAGCACCGAAAGAGCCAGGAATTACTATGGCTACACCTTC. It translates to CASTERARNYYGYTF.

J is TRBJ1-1 and V is TRBV7-9; D is uncertain. There are 15 residues in the CDR3. Trimming removed 2 bases at V and 1 base at J, with 11 bases between. Germline V gene lookup returns CDR1 SEHNR and CDR2 FQNEAQ (reference sequence). In nucleotides, the CDR3 is TGTGCCAGCAGCTTAAGCCTTTTCGGGAACACTGAAGCTTTCTTT. Residues: CASSLSLFGNTEAFF.

The V and J genes are TRBV5-5 and TRBJ2-2; 7 nucleotides match TRBD1. Trimming removed 5 bases from V and 3 bases from J; junction bases left unmatched: 7. Germline CDR1 reads SGHKS; CDR2 reads YYEKEE (reference sequence). The CDR3 is 15 residues long. The CDR3 DNA is TGTGCCAGCAGAACAGGGGCGATCGACACCGGGGAGCTGTTTTTT. The encoded protein is CASRTGAIDTGELFF.

The rearrangement uses TRBV2 and TRBJ2-5; 7 nucleotides agree with TRBD1. The CDR3 runs 15 residues. CDR1 and CDR2 from the germline V gene are SNHLY and FYNNEI. The V gene end was trimmed by 1 base and the J gene end by 4 bases; junction bases not matched to a gene: 6. This chain's CDR3 is CASSEERQGRETQYF. The CDR3 region has the DNA TGTGCCAGCAGTGAAGAACGACAGGGACGAGAGACCCAGTACTTC.

The chain is built from TRBV9 and TRBJ2-5; 15 bases match TRBD2. The CDR3 has 14 residues. Germline loops: CDR1 SGDLS, CDR2 YYNGEE. Trimming removed 7 bases from V and 7 bases from J; junction bases left unmatched: 5. The CDR3 protein is CASWRTSGRGTQYF. DNA of the CDR3: TGTGCCAGCTGGAGGACTAGCGGGAGGGGGACCCAGTACTTC.

J is TRBJ2-7 and V is TRBV6-5, with 8 bases identical to TRBD1. After removal of 5 bases from V and 6 bases from J, the junction contained 9 bases not matched to a gene. The CDR3 totals 14 residues. The germline V gene has CDR1 MNHEY and CDR2 SVGAGI. The CDR3 DNA sequence: TGTGCCAGCAGTCTTGACTCCAGGGGGCCCGAGCAGTACTTC. Translated: CASSLDSRGPEQYF.

This chain joins TRBV13 and TRBJ1-1, with a tentative D call TRBD1 (5 bases). Trimming stripped 0 bases from V and 4 bases from J, with 18 bases between. From germline, CDR1 is PRHDT and CDR2 FYEKMQ (reference sequence). The CDR3 loop spans 17 amino acids. The CDR3 here is CASSLGFGWGEGTEAFF. In DNA, the CDR3 is TGTGCCAGCAGCTTAGGATTTGGTTGGGGGGAAGGCACTGAAGCTTTCTTT.

V usage is TRBV9 and J usage is TRBJ2-2; D gene unclear. Germline V gene lookup returns CDR1 SGDLS and CDR2 YYNGEE. Between the trimmed V and J ends, which lost 4 bases and 6 bases, there was a span of 7 bases. The CDR3 is 12 amino acids. CDR3 coding DNA: TGTGCCAGCAGCCCTAACCCCGGGGAGCTGTTTTTT. Residues: CASSPNPGELFF.

Comment on this clone: This CDR3 is also generated by other DNA sequences in the sample. The chain uses TRBV5-6 and TRBJ2-7, with 8 nucleotides matching TRBD2. This CDR3 comprises 13 residues. From germline, CDR1 is SGHDT and CDR2 YYEEEE. The J segment lost 1 base and the V segment lost 3 bases, leaving 0 bases of the junction unmatched. CDR3 sequence reads: CASSSGGSYEQYF. Here the CDR3 DNA reads TGTGCCAGCAGCTCGGGGGGGTCCTACGAGCAGTACTTC.

CDR3: CAAGGGDGYTF. The CDR3 DNA is TGCGCGGCCGGGGGAGGGGACGGCTACACCTTC. The chain employs TRBV10-2 and TRBJ1-2, with a possible D match to TRBD1 (5 bases). The CDR3 covers 11 residues. Germline V gives CDR1 WSHSY, CDR2 SAAADI.